The next 26 T cell receptor beta chains were all read from a single sample in a study of brain T cells in children with intractable seizures. The time point: blood from clinic visit 5 months post-surgery; TSC patient then seizure free. The repertoire was sequenced with immunoSEQ multiplex PCR; TCRdb's copy has only in-frame clones and lacks some. The data hold hundreds of thousands of clones, with 93% observed a single time. The specimen was peripheral blood, collected 5 to 6 months after surgery. The source of these receptors is a boy under two years old with tuberous sclerosis and intractable seizures.

The V call is TRBV2, the J call TRBJ1-6; no reliable D call. CDR1 and CDR2 (germline): SNHLY, FYNNEI. The length of the CDR3 is 11 residues. V shed 8 bases and J shed 8 bases, with 7 bases lying between them. The CDR3 DNA follows: TGTGCCAGCTCAGCACATTCACCCCTCCACTTT. This translates into CASSAHSPLHF.

The J gene is TRBJ1-1, the V gene TRBV11-2; D not certain. The length of the CDR3 is 13 residues. Trimming left V 1 base short and J 5 bases short, with 8 bases between. Germline lookup yields CDR1 SGHAT and CDR2 FQNNGV. The DNA of the CDR3 is TGTGCCAGCAGCTTAGTTATAAGAACTGAAGCTTTCTTT. Its protein is CASSLVIRTEAFF.

The genes are TRBV29-1 and TRBJ1-5, with 11 bases that match TRBD1. The V segment lost 8 bases and the J segment 4 bases; nucleotides outside the gene matches: 4. CDR3 length equals 13 residues. Germline V CDR1 and CDR2: SQVTM, ANQGSEA. CDR3 residues: CSLGTGGNQPQHF. The CDR3 DNA sequence: TGCAGCTTAGGGACAGGGGGGAATCAGCCCCAGCATTTT.

The J gene is TRBJ2-7, the V gene TRBV27, with 7 bases matching TRBD1. CDR1 MNHEY and CDR2 SMNVEV come from the germline V gene (reference sequence). The ends lost 6 bases at V and 4 bases at J; junction bases unmatched: 6. The CDR3 totals 13 residues. In DNA, the CDR3 is TGTGCCAGCAGCACCGGGACAGTTTACGAGCAGTACTTC. Translated: CASSTGTVYEQYF.

The V and J genes are TRBV3-1 (or the pseudogene TRBV3-2) and TRBJ2-5; D ambiguous. Germline CDR1 LGHDT, CDR2 YNNKEL (reference sequence). The ends were cut back, 1 base at V and 0 bases at J, with 12 bases in the middle. The CDR3 contains 16 residues. The chain's CDR3 is CASSQGRGNHQETQYF. The CDR3 DNA sequence: TGTGCCAGCAGCCAAGGACGTGGGAATCACCAAGAGACCCAGTACTTC.

V usage is TRBV30 and J usage is TRBJ1-2; no reliable D call. Germline V gives CDR1 GTSNPN, CDR2 SVGIG (reference sequence). The CDR3 totals 13 residues. Trimming shortened V by 7 bases and J by 2 bases, and 14 bases separated the two germline ends. CDR3 DNA sequence: TGTGCCTCAAAACCTACAGACAACTATGGCTACACCTTC. It codes for CASKPTDNYGYTF.

The chain has TRBV5-1 and TRBJ2-7; 9 bases fit TRBD1. V trimming: 7 bases; J trimming: 6 bases; junction bases outside the gene matches: 8. Germline loops: CDR1 SGHRS, CDR2 YFSETQ. The CDR3 loop spans 13 amino acids. Here the CDR3 DNA reads TGCGCCAGCGGACCGACAGGGGGAGGCGAGCAGTACTTC. Its protein is CASGPTGGGEQYF.

The rearrangement links TRBV19 to TRBJ2-5; 10 bases map to TRBD2. V trimming: 5 bases; J trimming: 3 bases; junction bases outside the gene matches: 3. The CDR3 runs to 14 residues. Germline V gene sequence: CDR1 LNHDA, CDR2 SQIVND (reference sequence). CDR3 sequence: CASSLTSGEETQYF. The CDR3, as DNA: TGTGCCAGTAGTTTAACTAGCGGGGAAGAGACCCAGTACTTC.

The V call is TRBV4-1, the J call TRBJ2-5; maybe TRBD1 (6 bases). The germline V and J ends were trimmed by 4 bases and 4 bases, with 16 bases remaining between them. The length of the CDR3 is 15 residues. The germline gives CDR1 MGHRA, CDR2 YSYEKL. Here the CDR3 DNA reads TGCGCCAGCAGCCGAGCGGACCAGGGGCGAGAGACCCAGTACTTC. Translated: CASSRADQGRETQYF.

V is TRBV19 and J is TRBJ2-1; D gene ambiguous. Trimming stripped 3 bases from V and 8 bases from J, with 8 bases between. This CDR3 spans 12 amino acids. Germline V gene data show CDR1 as LNHDA and CDR2 as SQIVND (reference sequence). The CDR3 sequence is CASSIGLHEQFF. The CDR3 bases are TGTGCCAGTAGTATTGGGCTCCATGAGCAGTTCTTC.

The rearrangement joins TRBV5-1 to TRBJ2-2, with 8 bases lining up with TRBD1. Per germline, CDR1 SGHRS and CDR2 YFSETQ. The CDR3 has 15 residues. With V trimmed by 1 base and J by 5 bases, 4 bases remained unmatched. The CDR3 sequence: CASSLSQGATGELFF. CDR3 in DNA: TGCGCCAGCAGCTTGTCTCAGGGGGCAACCGGGGAGCTGTTTTTT.

This sequence joins TRBV7-6 and TRBJ2-5, with 9 positions matching TRBD1. Germline CDR1 SGHVS, CDR2 FNYEAQ. The V segment lost 8 bases and the J segment 5 bases; nucleotides outside the gene matches: 9. CDR3 size: 14 residues. CDR3 coding DNA: TGTGCCAGCGGTACGGGGACAGGGCTGGAGACCCAGTACTTC. This translates into CASGTGTGLETQYF. The variable domain in full, with the rest retrieved from reference TRBV7-6 and TRBJ2-5, is GAGVSQSPRYKVTKRGQDVALRCDPISGHVSLYWYRQALGQGPEFLTYFNYEAQQDKSGLPNDRFSAERPEGSISTLTIQRTEQRDSAMYRCASGTGTGLETQYFGPGTRLLVL.

The chain carries TRBV7-9 and TRBJ1-1, with a tentative D call TRBD1 (6 bases). Deletions cut 5 bases from V and 1 base from J, with 17 bases between. Germline V gene data show CDR1 as SEHNR and CDR2 as FQNEAQ (reference sequence). There are 16 residues in the CDR3. The DNA of the CDR3 is TGTGCCAGCAGCCCCCAGGGGAACGGTGGGAACACTGAAGCTTTCTTT. The encoded protein is CASSPQGNGGNTEAFF.

The chain links TRBV6-2 or TRBV6-3 to TRBJ2-1; TRBD2 matches at 16 bases. CDR1 MNHEY and CDR2 SVGEGT come from the germline V gene. The CDR3 spans 21 residues. V lost 2 bases to trimming and J lost 0 bases; unmatched junction nucleotides: 10. The CDR3 DNA sequence: TGTGCCAGCAGTTACCCGGGACTAGCGGGGGGGCCACTGAGCTCCTACAATGAGCAGTTCTTC. This sequence encodes CASSYPGLAGGPLSSYNEQFF.

A single count supports this clone. The V call is TRBV6-5, the J call TRBJ1-5, with 7 positions matching TRBD1. CDR1 MNHEY and CDR2 SVGAGI come from the germline V gene. CDR3 length: 13 amino acids. The J segment lost 4 bases and the V segment lost 6 bases, leaving 3 bases of the junction unmatched. In DNA, the CDR3 is TGTGCCAGCAGCGGACAGGTTAATCAGCCCCAGCATTTT. Protein: CASSGQVNQPQHF.

This chain uses TRBV9 with TRBJ2-6, with TRBD2 matching 12 bases. Per the germline V gene, CDR1 is SGDLS and CDR2 is YYNGEE. The CDR3 contains 22 residues. Unmatched junction bases numbered 19, after V lost 4 bases and J lost 2 bases. The CDR3 DNA sequence: TGTGCCAGCAGCCAACCCATCCAATCCTCTAGCGGGGGGGTTACTGGGGCCAACGTCCTGACTTTC. This sequence encodes CASSQPIQSSSGGVTGANVLTF.

The CDR3 DNA reads TGTGCCAGCAGTAGCCATAGCGGGGGGGCCACCAATGAGCAGTTCTTC. This codes for CASSSHSGGATNEQFF. V is TRBV6-2 or TRBV6-3 and J is TRBJ2-1, with 11 nucleotides matching TRBD2. The germline V gene has CDR1 MNHEY and CDR2 SVGEGT. V was clipped by 5 bases and J by 6 bases; unmatched bases: 9. This CDR3 spans 16 amino acids.

This clone was detected a few times. The V and J genes are TRBV12-3 or TRBV12-4 and TRBJ2-7; D remains ambiguous. V was cut by 0 bases and J by 6 bases, with 9 bases left in between. This CDR3 contains 13 residues. The CDR3 DNA sequence: TGTGCCAGCAGTTTAGCGCTAACCCTCGAGCAGTACTTC. Protein sequence: CASSLALTLEQYF.

This chain links TRBV6-5 with TRBJ1-5; unclear D gene. This CDR3 comprises 13 residues. Trimming shortened V by 5 bases and J by 5 bases, and 10 bases separated the two germline ends. Germline CDR1 is MNHEY and CDR2 is SVGAGI. The CDR3, as DNA: TGTGCCAGCAGTACAGAGGAGGATCAGCCCCAGCATTTT. As protein: CASSTEEDQPQHF.

V and J are TRBV5-4 and TRBJ2-7; TRBD1 or TRBD2 may be the D gene (5 bases each). The CDR3 has 15 amino acids. Per the germline V gene, CDR1 is SGHNT and CDR2 is YYREEE (reference sequence). The V end was cut by 1 base, the J end by 2 bases, with 13 bases between. The CDR3 nucleotides are TGTGCCAGCAGCTTGTTCGAGGGGAACCCCTACGAGCAGTACTTC. It yields the protein CASSLFEGNPYEQYF.

This clone has only one observation. V and J are TRBV7-8 and TRBJ1-1; D is undetermined. Germline CDR1 and CDR2: SGHVS and FQNEAQ. The germline V and J ends were trimmed by 1 base and 7 bases, with 7 bases remaining between them. The CDR3 is made up of 12 amino acids. The CDR3 DNA reads TGTGCCAGCAGCTTAGAGATTAATGAAGCTTTCTTT. Translated: CASSLEINEAFF.

This clone appeared once. V is TRBV7-3 and J is TRBJ1-1; D is unclear. Trimming cost V 5 bases and J 1 base, with 8 bases left between them. The germline gives CDR1 SGHTA, CDR2 FQGTGA. This CDR3 spans 13 amino acids. The CDR3 loop reads CASSLDRNTEAFF. The CDR3 bases are TGTGCCAGCAGCCTAGATAGGAACACTGAAGCTTTCTTT. Based on the CDR3 plus reference TRBV7-3 and TRBJ1-1, the full variable domain is GAGVSQTPSNKVTEKGKYVELRCDPISGHTALYWYRQSLGQGPEFLIYFQGTGAADDSGLPNDRFFAVRPEGSVSTLKIQRTERGDSAVYLCASSLDRNTEAFFGQGTRLTVV.

The rearrangement joins TRBV14 to TRBJ1-2; perhaps TRBD1 as D (5 bases). With 4 bases removed from V and 4 bases from J, the gap between germline ends came to 10 bases. This CDR3 is built from 13 residues. CDR1 and CDR2 from the germline V gene are SGHDN and FVKESK. CDR3 nucleotides: TGTGCCAGCAGCCCTCGGGGGGGCTATGGCTACACCTTC. This translates into CASSPRGGYGYTF.

The V gene is TRBV5-1, the J gene TRBJ2-5; weak D call: TRBD2 (5 bases). Germline-derived CDR1 and CDR2 are SGHRS and YFSETQ. Trimming pared 9 bases from V and 1 base from J, leaving 13 bases between. The CDR3 loop spans 13 amino acids. CDR3 protein: CATPSGIQETQYF. CDR3 nucleotides: TGCGCCACCCCGTCGGGGATCCAAGAGACCCAGTACTTC.

The chain recombines TRBV4-1 with TRBJ2-1; 10 bases agree with TRBD2. Germline V CDR1 and CDR2: MGHRA, YSYEKL. Trimming cost V 5 bases and J 3 bases; bases outside gene matches: 4. The CDR3 is made up of 15 amino acids. The CDR3: CASSLLAGRYNEQFF. As DNA, the CDR3 is TGCGCCAGCAGCTTACTAGCGGGGCGCTACAATGAGCAGTTCTTC.

The J gene is TRBJ2-1, the V gene TRBV12-3 or TRBV12-4; D unresolved. The V gene lost 4 bases and the J gene lost 3 bases, with 4 bases spanning the gap. The CDR3 runs to 12 residues. CDR3 region: CASSWDYNEQFF. The CDR3 DNA reads TGTGCCAGCAGTTGGGACTACAATGAGCAGTTCTTC.